The rows below give T cell receptor beta chains drawn from one sample of a study of T cell responses to AZD1222 COVID-19 vaccine. Sequenced by immunoSEQ multiplex PCR; TCRdb stores in-frame clones only, minus some. The table lists more than 150,000 clones, approximately 92% of them singletons. The sequences come from peripheral blood, collected on day 0 of AZD1222 vaccination. These receptor sequences come from an adult in good health. CDR3s include the opening cysteine and the closing phenylalanine or tryptophan. A D gene is named only where the DNA matches it firmly. Clone sizes are given selectively: once, few, many, or a class where the clone is expanded.

v_gene	d_gene	j_gene	abundance	CDR3aa	CDR3nt
TRBV7-2	.	TRBJ2-7	.	CASSLMSYEQYF	TGTGCCAGCAGCTTAATGTCCTACGAGCAGTACTTC
TRBV2	.	TRBJ1-1	once	CASSSGRHPAEAFF	TGTGCCAGCAGCTCGGGGCGGCACCCAGCTGAAGCTTTCTTT
TRBV6-1	.	TRBJ2-2	few	CASSEAPEGTGELFF	TGTGCCAGCAGTGAAGCCCCCGAGGGGACCGGGGAGCTGTTTTTT
TRBV27	.	TRBJ1-5	.	CASSLEGGRYNQPQHF	TGTGCCAGCAGTTTGGAGGGAGGGCGTTACAATCAGCCCCAGCATTTT
TRBV7-2	.	TRBJ1-2	.	CASSLAREGYGYTF	TGTGCCAGCAGCTTAGCGCGGGAGGGCTATGGCTACACCTTC
TRBV28	.	TRBJ1-2	.	CASTSAGSNYGYTF	TGTGCCAGCACCTCTGCAGGGTCTAACTATGGCTACACCTTC
TRBV3-1/TRBV3-2	.	TRBJ2-7	.	CASSLYGTEISYEQYF	TGTGCCAGCAGCCTATACGGGACGGAGATCTCCTACGAGCAGTACTTC
TRBV15	TRBD1	TRBJ2-1	.	CATSSGTAQQFF	TGTGCCACCAGCAGCGGGACAGCCCAGCAGTTCTTC
TRBV24-1	.	TRBJ1-5	.	CATSDFNGGSNQPQHF	TGTGCCACCAGTGATTTTAATGGGGGAAGCAATCAGCCCCAGCATTTT
TRBV27	.	TRBJ1-2	.	CASNPTADSSNYGYTF	TGTGCCAGCAACCCAACCGCGGACAGCTCTAACTATGGCTACACCTTC
TRBV25-1	TRBD2	TRBJ2-1	.	CASSDLTSGRGGYNEQFF	TGTGCCAGCAGTGATCTGACTAGCGGGAGAGGAGGCTACAATGAGCAGTTCTTC
TRBV2	.	TRBJ1-1	.	CASSGVSEGTEAFF	TGTGCCAGCAGTGGAGTGTCTGAGGGCACTGAAGCTTTCTTT
TRBV18	TRBD1	TRBJ1-3	.	CASSPRGLAGNTIYF	TGTGCCAGCTCACCCAGGGGGCTGGCTGGAAACACCATATATTTT
TRBV5-1	.	TRBJ1-1	.	CASSLGTANTEAFF	TGCGCCAGCAGCTTGGGGACAGCGAACACTGAAGCTTTCTTT
TRBV19	.	TRBJ2-1	.	CASSMVWADAVMDEQFF	TGTGCCAGTAGTATGGTCTGGGCGGACGCTGTTATGGATGAGCAGTTCTTC
TRBV12-5	.	TRBJ1-1	.	CASGLVSGARRTEAFF	TGTGCTAGTGGTTTGGTAAGTGGGGCGCGGCGCACTGAAGCTTTCTTT
TRBV18	.	TRBJ1-3	.	CASSLSKSGNTIYF	TGTGCCAGCTCACTCAGTAAATCTGGAAACACCATATATTTT
TRBV4-2	.	TRBJ1-2	.	CASSQDLGPGYTF	TGTGCCAGCAGCCAAGATCTGGGTCCTGGCTACACCTTC
TRBV7-8	TRBD1	TRBJ1-5	.	CASSSTGGGRNQPQHF	TGTGCCAGCAGCTCCACAGGGGGCGGCCGCAATCAGCCCCAGCATTTT
TRBV6-2/TRBV6-3	TRBD2	TRBJ2-3	.	CASSYSAGGYTDTQYF	TGTGCCAGCAGTTACTCCGCGGGGGGTTACACAGATACGCAGTATTTT
TRBV18	.	TRBJ1-5	.	CASSVGSNQPQHF	TGTGCCAGCTCCGTGGGGAGCAATCAGCCCCAGCATTTT
TRBV5-6	TRBD1	TRBJ2-3	.	CASSWDRAMGDTQYF	TGTGCCAGCAGCTGGGACAGGGCAATGGGAGATACGCAGTATTTT
TRBV12-5	.	TRBJ2-5	.	CASGLGTGGTKETQYF	TGTGCTAGTGGTTTGGGGACAGGAGGGACTAAAGAGACCCAGTACTTC
TRBV27	.	TRBJ2-1	.	CASSLRGREQFF	TGTGCCAGCAGTTTGCGGGGGCGTGAGCAGTTCTTC
TRBV11-2	TRBD1	TRBJ1-2	.	CASSLDLLWDSNYGYTF	TGTGCCAGCAGCTTAGACCTCCTTTGGGACAGTAACTATGGCTACACCTTC
TRBV3-1/TRBV3-2	TRBD1	TRBJ1-1	.	CASSQTGGQNKEAFF	TGTGCCAGCAGCCAGACAGGGGGGCAGAATAAAGAAGCTTTCTTT
TRBV2	TRBD1	TRBJ1-2	.	CASVGQDNYGYTF	TGTGCCAGCGTGGGACAGGATAACTATGGCTACACCTTC